Only one count was recorded for the clone carrying this T cell receptor beta chain. V gave up 1 base and J gave up 6 bases, with 10 bases separating them. Germline lookup yields CDR1 KGHSH and CDR2 LQKENI. This CDR3 comprises 14 residues. The record originates from a study of T cells after posttransplantation cyclophosphamide. Sequencing used immunoSEQ multiplex PCR; TCRdb keeps in-frame clones, though not all of them. This repertoire shows around 13,000 clones, around 83% found once; its top ten account for approximately 0.83%. The clonotype originates from a man aged 50-60 years in good health, CMV-negative, and a related stem cell transplant donor. This chain links TRBV18 with TRBJ2-1; D unresolved. Input material: memory CD4+ T cells sorted from PBMCs. The CDR3 DNA reads TGTGCCAGCTCACCACAACCCAGAAGCAATGAGCAGTTCTTC. This encodes CASSPQPRSNEQFF.